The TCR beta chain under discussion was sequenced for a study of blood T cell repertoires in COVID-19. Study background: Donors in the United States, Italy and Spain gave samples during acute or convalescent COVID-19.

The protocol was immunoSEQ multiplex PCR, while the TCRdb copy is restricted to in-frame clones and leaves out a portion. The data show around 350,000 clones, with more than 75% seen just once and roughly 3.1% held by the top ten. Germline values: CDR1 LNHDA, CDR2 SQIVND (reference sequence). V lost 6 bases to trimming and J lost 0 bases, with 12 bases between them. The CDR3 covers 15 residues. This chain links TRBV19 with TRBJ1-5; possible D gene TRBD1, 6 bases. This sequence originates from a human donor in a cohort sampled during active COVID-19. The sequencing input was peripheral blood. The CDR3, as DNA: TGTGCCAGTAGGCTACAGGGCTATAGCAATCAGCCCCAGCATTTT. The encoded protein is CASRLQGYSNQPQHF.